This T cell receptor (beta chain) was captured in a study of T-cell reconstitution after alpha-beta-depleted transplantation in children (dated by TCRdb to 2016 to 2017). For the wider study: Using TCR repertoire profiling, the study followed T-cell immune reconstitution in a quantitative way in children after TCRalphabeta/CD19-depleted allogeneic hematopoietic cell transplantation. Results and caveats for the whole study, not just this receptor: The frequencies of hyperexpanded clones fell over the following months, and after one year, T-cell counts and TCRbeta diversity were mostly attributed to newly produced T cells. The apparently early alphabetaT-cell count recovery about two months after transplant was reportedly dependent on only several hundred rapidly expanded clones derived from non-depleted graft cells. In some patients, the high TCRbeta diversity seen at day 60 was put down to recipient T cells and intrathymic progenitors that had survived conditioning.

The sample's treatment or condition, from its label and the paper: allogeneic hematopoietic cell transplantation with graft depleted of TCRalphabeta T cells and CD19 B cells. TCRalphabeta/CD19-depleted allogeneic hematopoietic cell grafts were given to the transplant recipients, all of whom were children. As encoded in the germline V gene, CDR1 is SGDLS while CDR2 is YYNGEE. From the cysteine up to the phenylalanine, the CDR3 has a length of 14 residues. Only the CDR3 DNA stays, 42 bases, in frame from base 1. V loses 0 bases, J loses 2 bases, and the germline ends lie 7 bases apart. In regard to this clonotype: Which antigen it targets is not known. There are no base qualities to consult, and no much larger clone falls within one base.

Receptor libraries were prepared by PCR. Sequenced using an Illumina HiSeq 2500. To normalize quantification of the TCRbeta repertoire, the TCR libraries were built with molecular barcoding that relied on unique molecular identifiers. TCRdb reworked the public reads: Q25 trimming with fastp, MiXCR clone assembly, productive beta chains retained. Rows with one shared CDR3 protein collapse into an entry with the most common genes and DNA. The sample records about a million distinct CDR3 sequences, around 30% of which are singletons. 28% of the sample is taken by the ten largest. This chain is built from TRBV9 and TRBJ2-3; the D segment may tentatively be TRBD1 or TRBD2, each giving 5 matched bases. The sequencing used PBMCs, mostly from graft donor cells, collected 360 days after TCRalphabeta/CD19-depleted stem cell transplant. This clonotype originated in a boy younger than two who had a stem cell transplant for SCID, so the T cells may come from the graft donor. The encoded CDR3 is CASSVDGTTDTQYF. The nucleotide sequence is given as TGTGCCAGCAGCGTAGACGGGACCACAGATACGCAGTATTTT.